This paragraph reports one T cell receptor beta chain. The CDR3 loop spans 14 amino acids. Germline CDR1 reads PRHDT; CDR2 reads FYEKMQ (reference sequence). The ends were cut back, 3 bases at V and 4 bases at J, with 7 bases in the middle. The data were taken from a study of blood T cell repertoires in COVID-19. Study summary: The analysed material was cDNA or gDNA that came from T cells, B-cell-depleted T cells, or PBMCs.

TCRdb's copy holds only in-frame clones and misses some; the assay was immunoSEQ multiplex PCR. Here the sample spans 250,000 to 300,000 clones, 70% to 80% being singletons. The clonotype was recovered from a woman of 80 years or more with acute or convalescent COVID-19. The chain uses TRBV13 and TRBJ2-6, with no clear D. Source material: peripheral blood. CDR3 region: CASSLVGGANVLTF. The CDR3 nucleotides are TGTGCCAGCAGCTTGGTGGGCGGGGCCAACGTCCTGACTTTC.